This record covers a single T cell receptor (beta chain). In the source study's methods: Reference gene primer amplification in the assay estimated nucleated cell counts. The table came from immunoSEQ multiplex PCR; TCRdb's copy has only in-frame clones and leaves some out. V and J calls plus clone size are reproduced from that table; the DNA served to infer D and trimming. This sample has some 460,000 clones, with around nine tenths found just once. This entry comes from a study of blood T cell repertoires in COVID-19. From germline, CDR1 is MNHEY and CDR2 SVGAGI. This CDR3 region has 15 residues. Trimming cost V 3 bases and J 2 bases; bases outside gene matches: 5.

This sequence originates from a woman between 18 and 29 years old with acute COVID-19. J is TRBJ2-3 and V is TRBV6-5; the match to TRBD1 covers 7 bases. Sample: PBMCs or T cells enriched from blood (not recorded which). The CDR3 sequence: CASSYVGTVTDTQYF. Here the CDR3 DNA reads TGTGCCAGCAGTTATGTCGGGACAGTCACAGATACGCAGTATTTT.